A single sample gave rise to the 20 T cell receptor beta chains below, sequenced in a study of PD-L1 blockade in urothelial cancer. Libraries were prepared by immunoSEQ multiplex PCR; TCRdb keeps only in-frame clonotypes and omits some of them. The sample carries about 49,000 clones, around 79% recorded once. Specified time point: pretreatment peripheral blood. This sample comprised PBMCs, obtained around atezolizumab (anti-PD-L1) treatment. The receptors shown here come from a man between 65 and 79 years old with urothelial cancer.

The CDR3 loop is CASSLARDETQYF. The CDR3 DNA reads TGTGCCAGCAGCTTAGCCAGGGATGAGACCCAGTACTTC. This chain connects TRBV11-3 to TRBJ2-5, with TRBD1 as a possible D gene (5 bases). CDR1 SGHNT and CDR2 YENEEA come from the germline V gene. The CDR3 consists of 13 residues. V lost 1 base and J 5 bases, leaving 8 bases between the germline ends.

There are a few counts of this clone. A read error may produce the germline difference seen at one junction end. This sequence joins TRBV25-1 and TRBJ2-1; 9 bases match TRBD2. Germline V gives CDR1 MGHDK, CDR2 SYGVNS. This CDR3 region has 12 residues. CDR3: CATSTSGNEQFF. In DNA, the CDR3 is TGTGCCACCAGTACTAGCGGGAATGAGCAGTTCTTC.

The rearrangement uses TRBV6-1 and TRBJ2-5, with TRBD2 matching over 8 bases. There are 14 residues in the CDR3. V was pared by 4 bases and J by 5 bases, with 6 bases of the junction left unmatched. CDR1 is MNHNS and CDR2 is SASEGT in the germline V gene. The CDR3 loop reads CASSVGGRRETQYF. CDR3 nucleotides: TGTGCCAGCAGTGTGGGCGGGAGGAGGGAGACCCAGTACTTC.

The chain couples TRBV29-1 to TRBJ2-7, with 10 bases fitting TRBD2. V was clipped by 5 bases and J by 6 bases; unmatched bases: 7. Germline V gene sequence: CDR1 SQVTM, CDR2 ANQGSEA. The CDR3 is made up of 13 amino acids. The CDR3 sequence is CSVRPSGSGEQYF. The CDR3 coding sequence is TGCAGCGTTCGCCCTAGCGGGAGCGGCGAGCAGTACTTC.

V and J are TRBV5-1 and TRBJ2-3; possible D gene TRBD1, 6 bases. Germline assignment: CDR1 SGHRS and CDR2 YFSETQ. The CDR3 contains 13 residues. V lost 4 bases and J 3 bases, leaving 9 bases between the germline ends. The CDR3 DNA sequence: TGCGCCAGCAGCATCACAGGGACAGATACGCAGTATTTT. Its protein is CASSITGTDTQYF. Based on the CDR3 plus reference TRBV5-1 and TRBJ2-3, the full variable domain is KAGVTQTPRYLIKTRGQQVTLSCSPISGHRSVSWYQQTPGQGLQFLFEYFSETQRNKGNFPGRFSGRQFSNSRSEMNVSTLELGDSALYLCASSITGTDTQYFGPGTRLTVL.

The gene calls are TRBV18 and TRBJ2-3, with 10 bases identical to TRBD2. The germline V gene encodes CDR1 KGHSH and CDR2 LQKENI. Losses at the gene ends were 5 bases for V and 2 bases for J; bases not matched to a gene: 7. The CDR3 is made up of 16 amino acids. CDR3 in DNA: TGTGCCAGCTCAACCGGAGGACTAGCGGACACAGATACGCAGTATTTT. This gives the protein CASSTGGLADTDTQYF. The complete variable domain, with remaining parts taken from reference TRBV18 and TRBJ2-3, reads NAGVMQNPRHLVRRRGQEARLRCSPMKGHSHVYWYRQLPEEGLKFMVYLQKENIIDESGMPKERFSAEFPKEGPSILRIQQVVRGDSAAYFCASSTGGLADTDTQYFGPGTRLTVL.

This clone showed up just once. Here the CDR3 reads CASSIGTVEFTDTQYF. The CDR3, as DNA: TGTGCCAGCAGCATCGGGACAGTCGAATTCACAGATACGCAGTATTTT. The chain links TRBV5-4 to TRBJ2-3; 7 bases are shared with TRBD1. This CDR3 spans 16 amino acids. Germline V gene lookup returns CDR1 SGHNT and CDR2 YYREEE (reference sequence). The J segment lost 2 bases and the V segment lost 4 bases, leaving 10 bases of the junction unmatched.

The V and J genes are TRBV30 and TRBJ1-5; weak D call: TRBD1 (5 bases). Germline CDR1 and CDR2: GTSNPN and SVGIG (reference sequence). The CDR3 totals 14 residues. Trimming shortened V by 3 bases and J by 4 bases, and 13 bases separated the two germline ends. CDR3 DNA sequence: TGTGCCTGGAGCAGGGAAATTGGAAATCAGCCCCAGCATTTT. Amino acid sequence: CAWSREIGNQPQHF. Full variable domain (remainder filled in from reference TRBV30 and TRBJ1-5): SQTIHQWPATLVQPVGSPLSLECTVEGTSNPNLYWYRQAAGRGLQLLFYSVGIGQISSEVPQNLSASRPQDRQFILSSKKLLLSDSGFYLCAWSREIGNQPQHFGDGTRLSIL.

This CDR3 is CASSLDARGDTQYF. CDR3 sequence (DNA): TGTGCCAGCAGCCTGGACGCCAGGGGAGATACGCAGTATTTT. The genes are TRBV6-6 and TRBJ2-3; D is perhaps TRBD1 (6 bases). The germline V and J ends were trimmed by 6 bases and 5 bases, with 15 bases remaining between them. The CDR3 runs 14 residues. Germline V gene data show CDR1 as MNHNY and CDR2 as SVGAGI (reference sequence).

The chain joins TRBV7-9 to TRBJ2-3, with a possible D match to TRBD2 (6 bases). With 5 bases removed from V and 0 bases from J, the gap between germline ends came to 9 bases. Germline assignment: CDR1 SEHNR and CDR2 FQNEAQ (reference sequence). The CDR3 sequence is 14 residues long. CDR3 coding DNA: TGTGCCAGCAGCCCCACTAGCAGCACAGATACGCAGTATTTT. Translation: CASSPTSSTDTQYF. Supplemented by reference TRBV7-9 and TRBJ2-3, the full variable domain reads DTGVSQNPRHKITKRGQNVTFRCDPISEHNRLYWYRQTLGQGPEFLTYFQNEAQLEKSRLLSDRFSAERPKGSFSTLEIQRTEQGDSAMYLCASSPTSSTDTQYFGPGTRLTVL.

The chain has TRBV5-5 and TRBJ1-2, with 10 bases that match TRBD1. Germline V CDR1 and CDR2: SGHKS, YYEKEE (reference sequence). The J segment lost 4 bases and the V segment lost 3 bases, leaving 6 bases of the junction unmatched. The CDR3 length is 15 residues. Here the CDR3 DNA reads TGTGCCAGCAGCTGGGGGACAGGGGACCTCTATGGCTACACCTTC. Translated, it gives CASSWGTGDLYGYTF.

The rearrangement uses TRBV7-9 and TRBJ2-3, with D unclear. The V end was cut by 5 bases, the J end by 2 bases, with 5 bases between. The length of the CDR3 is 12 residues. Germline assignment: CDR1 SEHNR and CDR2 FQNEAQ (reference sequence). CDR3 sequence: CASSPSTDTQYF. CDR3 in DNA: TGTGCCAGCAGCCCGTCCACAGATACGCAGTATTTT.

This clone was seen only a few times. The rearrangement joins TRBV27 to TRBJ2-5, with a possible D match to TRBD1 (6 bases). Looked up from germline, CDR1 is MNHEY and CDR2 is SMNVEV (reference sequence). V was cut by 5 bases and J by 1 base, with 17 bases left in between. The CDR3 is 16 residues long. The CDR3 DNA reads as TGTGCCAGCAGTCGCATACCGACAGGCTCCCAAGAGACCCAGTACTTC. It is translated as CASSRIPTGSQETQYF.

This clone has only a few counts. J is TRBJ2-3 and V is TRBV7-3; 7 bases align to TRBD2. Per germline, CDR1 SGHTA and CDR2 FQGTGA. The CDR3 extends over 14 amino acids. V lost 5 bases and J lost 4; bases outside the gene matches: 6. CDR3 nucleotides: TGTGCCAGCAGCCCGGCCCGGGGGGCAGATACGCAGTATTTT. Protein: CASSPARGADTQYF.

The table lists this clone with many counts. This chain connects TRBV4-1 to TRBJ1-2; no definite D call. CDR1 MGHRA and CDR2 YSYEKL come from the germline V gene. There are 14 residues in the CDR3. The V and J ends lost 1 base and 4 bases respectively, with 10 bases between them. For the CDR3, the DNA is TGCGCCAGCAGCCAAGTGGGCAGCCTCTATGGCTACACCTTC. This translates into CASSQVGSLYGYTF.

The chain links TRBV30 to TRBJ2-2; D uncertain. CDR1 is GTSNPN, CDR2 SVGIG, per germline (reference sequence). V gave up 2 bases and J gave up 7 bases, with 8 bases separating them. This CDR3 contains 12 residues. The CDR3 region is CAWSFRGGELFF. The CDR3 nucleotides are TGTGCCTGGAGTTTCAGAGGCGGGGAGCTGTTTTTT.

This sequence joins TRBV5-1 and TRBJ2-1, with D maybe TRBD1 (5 bases). V dropped 0 bases and J dropped 7 bases, with 17 bases sitting between them. The germline CDR1 and CDR2 sequences are SGHRS and YFSETQ. This CDR3 has 16 amino acids. The CDR3 sequence: CASSLEGRVGINEQFF. For the CDR3, the DNA is TGCGCCAGCAGCTTGGAGGGCAGGGTTGGGATAAATGAGCAGTTCTTC.

The chain employs TRBV11-1 and TRBJ2-1, with TRBD2 matching over 8 bases. Per the germline V gene, CDR1 is SGHAT and CDR2 is FQDESV (reference sequence). The CDR3 sequence is 16 residues long. Losses at the gene ends were 3 bases for V and 0 bases for J; bases not matched to a gene: 4. The CDR3 here is CASSFYAGGSYNEQFF. CDR3 nucleotide sequence: TGTGCCAGCAGCTTCTATGCGGGAGGCTCCTACAATGAGCAGTTCTTC.

The gene calls are TRBV5-8 and TRBJ2-1; 14 bases are shared with TRBD2. V was clipped by 3 bases and J by 7 bases; unmatched bases: 6. Germline-derived CDR1 and CDR2 are SGHTS and YDEGEE. This CDR3 is 16 amino acids long. CDR3 sequence (DNA): TGTGCCAGCAGCTGGGGGACTAGCGGGAGTCATAATGAGCAGTTCTTC. Translated, it gives CASSWGTSGSHNEQFF.

The chain links TRBV29-1 to TRBJ2-7; tentatively, D is TRBD2 (6 bases). The CDR3 loop spans 14 amino acids. Germline V gives CDR1 SQVTM, CDR2 ANQGSEA. The germline V and J ends were trimmed by 2 bases and 3 bases, with 14 bases remaining between them. CDR3 sequence reads: CSVETSSANYEQYF. The CDR3 coding sequence is TGCAGCGTTGAAACTTCTAGCGCGAACTACGAGCAGTACTTC.